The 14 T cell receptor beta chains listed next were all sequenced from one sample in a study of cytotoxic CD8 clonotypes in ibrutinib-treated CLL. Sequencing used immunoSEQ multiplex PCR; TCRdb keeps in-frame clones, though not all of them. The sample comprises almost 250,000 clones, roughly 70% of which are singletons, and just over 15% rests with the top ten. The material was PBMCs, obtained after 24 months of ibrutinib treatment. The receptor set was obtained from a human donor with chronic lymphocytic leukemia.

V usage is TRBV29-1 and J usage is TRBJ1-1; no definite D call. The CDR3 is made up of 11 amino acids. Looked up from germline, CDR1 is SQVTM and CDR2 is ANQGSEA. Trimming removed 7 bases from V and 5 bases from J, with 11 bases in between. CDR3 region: CSGKEWTEAFF. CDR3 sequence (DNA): TGCAGCGGAAAAGAGTGGACTGAAGCTTTCTTT.

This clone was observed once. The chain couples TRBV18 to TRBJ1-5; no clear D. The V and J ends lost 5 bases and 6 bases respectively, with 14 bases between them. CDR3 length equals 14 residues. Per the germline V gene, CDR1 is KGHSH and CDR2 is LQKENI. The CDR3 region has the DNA TGTGCCAGCTCATCCGAGACGGGAGGTCAGCCCCAGCATTTT. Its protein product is CASSSETGGQPQHF. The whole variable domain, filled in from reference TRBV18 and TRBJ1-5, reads NAGVMQNPRHLVRRRGQEARLRCSPMKGHSHVYWYRQLPEEGLKFMVYLQKENIIDESGMPKERFSAEFPKEGPSILRIQQVVRGDSAAYFCASSSETGGQPQHFGDGTRLSIL.

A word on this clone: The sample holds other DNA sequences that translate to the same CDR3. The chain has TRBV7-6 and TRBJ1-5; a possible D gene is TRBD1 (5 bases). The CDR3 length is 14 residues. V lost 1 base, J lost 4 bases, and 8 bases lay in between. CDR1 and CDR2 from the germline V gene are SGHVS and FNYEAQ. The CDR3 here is CASSLGQQNQPQHF. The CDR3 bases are TGTGCCAGCAGCTTAGGACAGCAGAATCAGCCCCAGCATTTT.

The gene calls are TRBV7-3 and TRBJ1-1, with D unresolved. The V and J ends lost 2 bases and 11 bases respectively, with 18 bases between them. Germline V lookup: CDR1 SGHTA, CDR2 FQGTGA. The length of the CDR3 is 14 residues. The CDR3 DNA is TGTGCCAGCAGCTTAGGGATTCAGGACCGAGAGGCTTTCTTT. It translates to CASSLGIQDREAFF.

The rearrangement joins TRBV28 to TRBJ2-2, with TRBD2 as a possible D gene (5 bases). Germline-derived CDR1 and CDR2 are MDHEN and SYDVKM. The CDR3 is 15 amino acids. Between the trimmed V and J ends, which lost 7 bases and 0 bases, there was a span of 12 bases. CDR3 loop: CASNPPGANTGELFF. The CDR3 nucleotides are TGTGCCAGCAATCCTCCCGGGGCGAACACCGGGGAGCTGTTTTTT.

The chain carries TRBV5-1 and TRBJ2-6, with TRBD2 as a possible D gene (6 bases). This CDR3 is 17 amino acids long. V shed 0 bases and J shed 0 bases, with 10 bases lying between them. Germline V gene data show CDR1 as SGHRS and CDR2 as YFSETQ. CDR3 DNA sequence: TGCGCCAGCAGCTTGGCGCGGGGCAGCTCTGGGGCCAACGTCCTGACTTTC. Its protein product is CASSLARGSSGANVLTF.

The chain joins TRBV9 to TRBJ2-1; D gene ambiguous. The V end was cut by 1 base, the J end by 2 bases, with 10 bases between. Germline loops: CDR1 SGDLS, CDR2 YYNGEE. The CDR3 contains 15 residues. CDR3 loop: CASSVYGLAYNEQFF. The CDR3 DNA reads TGTGCCAGCAGCGTATATGGGCTTGCCTACAATGAGCAGTTCTTC.

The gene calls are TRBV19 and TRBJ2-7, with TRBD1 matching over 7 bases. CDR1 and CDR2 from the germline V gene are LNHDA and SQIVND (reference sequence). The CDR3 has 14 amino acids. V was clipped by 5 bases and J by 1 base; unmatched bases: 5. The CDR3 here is CASSPRGTSYEQYF. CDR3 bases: TGTGCCAGTAGTCCCAGGGGGACATCCTACGAGCAGTACTTC.

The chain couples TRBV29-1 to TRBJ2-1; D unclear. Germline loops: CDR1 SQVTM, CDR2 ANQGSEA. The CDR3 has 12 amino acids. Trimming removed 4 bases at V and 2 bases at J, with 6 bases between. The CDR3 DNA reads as TGCAGCGTTGCTGGGACCTACAATGAGCAGTTCTTC. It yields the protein CSVAGTYNEQFF.

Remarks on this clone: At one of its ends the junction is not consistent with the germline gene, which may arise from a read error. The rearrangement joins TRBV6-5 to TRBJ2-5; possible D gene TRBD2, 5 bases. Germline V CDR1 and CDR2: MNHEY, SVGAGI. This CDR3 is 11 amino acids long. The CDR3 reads CASSYSEDWHF. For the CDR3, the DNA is TGTGCCAGCAGTTACTCGGAGGATTGGCACTTC.

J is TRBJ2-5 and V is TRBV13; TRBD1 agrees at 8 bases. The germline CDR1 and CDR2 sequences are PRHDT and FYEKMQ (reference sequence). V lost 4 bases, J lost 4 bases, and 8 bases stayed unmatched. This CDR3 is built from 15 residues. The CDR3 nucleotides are TGTGCCAGCAGCTCCCGGACCGGACAGGGAGAGACCCAGTACTTC. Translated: CASSSRTGQGETQYF.

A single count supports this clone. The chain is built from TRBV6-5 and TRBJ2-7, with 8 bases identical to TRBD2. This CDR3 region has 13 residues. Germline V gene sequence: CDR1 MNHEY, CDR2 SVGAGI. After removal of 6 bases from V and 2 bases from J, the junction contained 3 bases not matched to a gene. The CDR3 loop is CASSIAGTYEQYF. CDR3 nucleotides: TGTGCCAGCAGCATAGCGGGAACCTACGAGCAGTACTTC.

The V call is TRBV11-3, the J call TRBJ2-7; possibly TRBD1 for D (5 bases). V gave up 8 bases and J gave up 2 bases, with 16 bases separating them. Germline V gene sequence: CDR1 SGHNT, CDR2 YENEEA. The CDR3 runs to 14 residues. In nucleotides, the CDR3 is TGTGCCAGCGGGCCACCAGGGAATCCCTACGAGCAGTACTTC. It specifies CASGPPGNPYEQYF.

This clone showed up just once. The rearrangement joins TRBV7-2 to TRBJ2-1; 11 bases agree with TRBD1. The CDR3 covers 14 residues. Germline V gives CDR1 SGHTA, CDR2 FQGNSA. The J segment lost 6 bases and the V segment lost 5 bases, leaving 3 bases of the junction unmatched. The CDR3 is CASSPGQGANEQFF. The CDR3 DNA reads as TGTGCCAGCAGCCCTGGACAGGGGGCCAATGAGCAGTTCTTC.